The clone carrying this TCR beta chain was seen only a few times. The study ran its PCR with 60 Vbeta and 13 Jbeta primers. Profiled with immunoSEQ multiplex PCR; TCRdb holds only in-frame clones, not every one. The data contain fewer than 250,000 clones, approximately 88% of them seen just once; the ten biggest clones take up approximately 0.71%. The sample originates from a study of cytomegalovirus exposure and HLA in healthy donors. Germline-derived CDR1 and CDR2 are SGHKS and YYEKEE (reference sequence). Deletions cut 4 bases from V and 6 bases from J, with 14 bases between. The CDR3 runs 14 residues.

Source material: PBMCs. This receptor was obtained from a boy aged 2 to 10 in good health and CMV-seronegative. V usage is TRBV5-5 and J usage is TRBJ1-5, with D possibly matching TRBD1 (5 bases). The CDR3 DNA sequence: TGTGCCAGCAGCGCAGCGGGGGGTGGTCAGCCCCAGCATTTT. Its protein is CASSAAGGGQPQHF.